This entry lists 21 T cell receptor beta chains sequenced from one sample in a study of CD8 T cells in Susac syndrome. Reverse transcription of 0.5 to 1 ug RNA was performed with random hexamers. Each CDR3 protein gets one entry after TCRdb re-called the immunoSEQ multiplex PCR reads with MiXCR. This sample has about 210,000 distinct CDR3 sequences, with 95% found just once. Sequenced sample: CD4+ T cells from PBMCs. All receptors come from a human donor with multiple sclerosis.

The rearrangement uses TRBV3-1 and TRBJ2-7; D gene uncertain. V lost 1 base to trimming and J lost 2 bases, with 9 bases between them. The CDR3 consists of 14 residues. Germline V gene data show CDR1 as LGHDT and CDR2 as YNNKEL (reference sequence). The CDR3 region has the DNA TGTGCCAGCAGCCAAGTTGTCAGCCCCTACGAGCAGTACTTC. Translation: CASSQVVSPYEQYF.

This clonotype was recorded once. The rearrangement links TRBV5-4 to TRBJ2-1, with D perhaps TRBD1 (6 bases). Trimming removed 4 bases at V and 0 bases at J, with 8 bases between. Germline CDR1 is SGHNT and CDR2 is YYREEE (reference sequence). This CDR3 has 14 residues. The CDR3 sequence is CASSGGLSYNEQFF. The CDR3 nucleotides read TGTGCCAGCAGCGGGGGCCTCTCCTACAATGAGCAGTTCTTC.

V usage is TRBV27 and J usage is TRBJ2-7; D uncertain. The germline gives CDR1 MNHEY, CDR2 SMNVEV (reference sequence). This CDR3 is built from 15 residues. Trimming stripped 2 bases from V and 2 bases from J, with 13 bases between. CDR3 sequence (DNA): TGTGCCAGCAGTTTAGTGGCCGGGTCCGCCTACGAGCAGTACTTC. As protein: CASSLVAGSAYEQYF.

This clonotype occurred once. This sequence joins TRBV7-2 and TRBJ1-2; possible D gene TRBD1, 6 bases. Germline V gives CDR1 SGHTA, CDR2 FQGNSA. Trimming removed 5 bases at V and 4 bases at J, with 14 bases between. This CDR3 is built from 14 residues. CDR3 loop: CASSQRTESYGYTF. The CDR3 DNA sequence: TGTGCCAGCAGCCAAAGGACAGAGTCCTATGGCTACACCTTC.

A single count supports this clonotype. The CDR3: CASSIQGAGYTF. The CDR3 bases are TGTGCCAGCAGTATTCAGGGGGCTGGCTACACCTTC. The V call is TRBV28, the J call TRBJ1-2, with 8 positions matching TRBD1. Germline CDR1 reads MDHEN; CDR2 reads SYDVKM. The CDR3 length is 12 residues. With V trimmed by 5 bases and J by 7 bases, 3 bases remained unmatched.

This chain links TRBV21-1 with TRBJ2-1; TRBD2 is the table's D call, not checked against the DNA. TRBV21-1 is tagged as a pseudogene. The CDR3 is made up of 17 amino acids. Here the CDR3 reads CASSKALAGGSYNEQFF. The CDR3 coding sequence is TGTGCCAGCAGCAAAGCCCTAGCGGGAGGGTCCTACAATGAGCAGTTCTTC.

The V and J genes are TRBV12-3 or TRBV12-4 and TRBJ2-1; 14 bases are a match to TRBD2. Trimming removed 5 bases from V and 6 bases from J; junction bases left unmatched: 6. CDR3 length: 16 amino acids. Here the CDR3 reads CASSRTSGRMFNEQFF. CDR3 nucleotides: TGTGCCAGCAGTAGGACTAGCGGGAGGATGTTCAATGAGCAGTTCTTC.

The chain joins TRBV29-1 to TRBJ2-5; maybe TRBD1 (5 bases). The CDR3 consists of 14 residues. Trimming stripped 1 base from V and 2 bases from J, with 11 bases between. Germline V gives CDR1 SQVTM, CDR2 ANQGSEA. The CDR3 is CSVEAGWAQETQYF. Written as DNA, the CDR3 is TGCAGCGTTGAAGCAGGGTGGGCGCAAGAGACCCAGTACTTC.

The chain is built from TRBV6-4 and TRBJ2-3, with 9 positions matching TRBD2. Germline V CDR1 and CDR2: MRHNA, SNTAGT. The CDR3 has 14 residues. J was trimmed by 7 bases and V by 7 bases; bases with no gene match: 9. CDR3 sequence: CASTRGGEIHTQYF. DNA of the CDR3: TGTGCCAGCACTCGCGGGGGGGAGATACATACGCAGTATTTT.

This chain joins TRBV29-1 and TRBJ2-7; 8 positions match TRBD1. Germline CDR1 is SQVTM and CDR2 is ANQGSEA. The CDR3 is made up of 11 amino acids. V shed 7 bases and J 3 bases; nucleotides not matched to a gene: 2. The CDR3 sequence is CSAGQGYEQYF. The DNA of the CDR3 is TGCAGCGCTGGACAGGGCTACGAGCAGTACTTC.

The CDR3 DNA reads TGTGCCAGCACGGGACCGGCCACCCAAGAGACCCAGTACTTC. Encoded protein: CASTGPATQETQYF. The V call is TRBV5-4, the J call TRBJ2-5; D might be TRBD1 or TRBD2, each matching 5 bases. The CDR3 runs 14 residues. Germline CDR1 and CDR2: SGHNT and YYREEE (reference sequence). Trimming took off 6 bases at V and 1 base at J, with 13 bases between the two ends.

CDR3 protein: CAWSAGQGARADTQYF. DNA for the CDR3: TGTGCCTGGAGTGCAGGACAGGGGGCGAGGGCAGATACGCAGTATTTT. The chain combines TRBV30 with TRBJ2-3, with 11 nucleotides matching TRBD1. Germline trimming cut 1 base from V and 4 bases from J; bases unmatched to any gene: 7. CDR1 is GTSNPN, CDR2 SVGIG, per germline (reference sequence). The CDR3 covers 16 residues.

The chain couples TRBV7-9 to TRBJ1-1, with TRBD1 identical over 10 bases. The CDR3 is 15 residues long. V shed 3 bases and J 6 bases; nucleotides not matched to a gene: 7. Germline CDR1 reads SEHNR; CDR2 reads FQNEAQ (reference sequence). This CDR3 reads CASSFRDRGTAEAFF. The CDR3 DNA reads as TGTGCCAGCAGCTTCCGGGACAGGGGAACCGCTGAAGCTTTCTTT.

The CDR3 loop is CASSSRDRGSTEAFF. The CDR3 DNA reads TGTGCCAGCAGTTCCCGGGACAGGGGAAGTACTGAAGCTTTCTTT. The chain has TRBV12-3 or TRBV12-4 and TRBJ1-1; 10 bases agree with TRBD1. V gave up 4 bases and J gave up 5 bases; unmatched junction bases: 7. The CDR3 has 15 residues.

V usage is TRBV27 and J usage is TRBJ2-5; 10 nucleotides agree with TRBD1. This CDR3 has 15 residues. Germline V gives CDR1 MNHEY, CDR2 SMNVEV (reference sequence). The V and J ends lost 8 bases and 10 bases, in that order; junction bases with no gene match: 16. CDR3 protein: CASGLTPGQGRIQYF. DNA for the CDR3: TGTGCCAGCGGATTGACTCCGGGACAGGGGAGGATCCAGTACTTC.

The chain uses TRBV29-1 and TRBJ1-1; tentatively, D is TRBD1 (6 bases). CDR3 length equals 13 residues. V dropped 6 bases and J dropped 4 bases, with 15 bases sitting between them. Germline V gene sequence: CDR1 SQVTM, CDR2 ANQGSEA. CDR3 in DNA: TGCAGCGTCACAGGGAATAAGGGCACTGAAGCTTTCTTT. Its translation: CSVTGNKGTEAFF.

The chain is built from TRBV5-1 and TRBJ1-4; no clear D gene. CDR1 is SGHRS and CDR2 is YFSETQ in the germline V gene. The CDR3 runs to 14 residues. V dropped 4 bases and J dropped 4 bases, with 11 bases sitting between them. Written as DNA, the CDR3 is TGCGCCAGCAGCAAGGACGCGATTAATGAAAAACTGTTTTTT. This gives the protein CASSKDAINEKLFF.

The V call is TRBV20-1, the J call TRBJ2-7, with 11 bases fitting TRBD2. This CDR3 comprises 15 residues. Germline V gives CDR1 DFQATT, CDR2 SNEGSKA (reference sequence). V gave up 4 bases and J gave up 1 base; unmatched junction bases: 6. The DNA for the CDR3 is TGCAGTGCTACCCCTACTAGCGGGGGATCCTACGAGCAGTACTTC. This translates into CSATPTSGGSYEQYF.

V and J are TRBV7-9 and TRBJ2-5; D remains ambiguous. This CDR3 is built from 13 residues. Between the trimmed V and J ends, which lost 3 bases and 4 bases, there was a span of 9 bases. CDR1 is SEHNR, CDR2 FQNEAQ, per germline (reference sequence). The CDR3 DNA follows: TGTGCCAGCAGCTTGGCCGGCGGAGAGACCCAGTACTTC. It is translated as CASSLAGGETQYF.

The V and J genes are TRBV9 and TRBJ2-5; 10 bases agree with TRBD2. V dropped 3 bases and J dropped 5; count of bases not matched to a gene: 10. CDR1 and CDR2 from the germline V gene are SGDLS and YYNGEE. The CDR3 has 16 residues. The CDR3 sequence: CASSAQSGRALETQYF. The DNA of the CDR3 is TGTGCCAGCAGCGCCCAAAGCGGGAGGGCCCTGGAGACCCAGTACTTC.

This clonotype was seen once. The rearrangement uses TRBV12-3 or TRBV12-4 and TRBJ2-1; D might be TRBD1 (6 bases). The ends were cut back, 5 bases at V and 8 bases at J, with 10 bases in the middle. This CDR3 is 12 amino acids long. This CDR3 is CASSAQGDEQFF. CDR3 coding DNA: TGTGCCAGCAGTGCACAGGGCGATGAGCAGTTCTTC.